These T cell receptor beta chains were read from a single sample in a study of siplizumab effects on memory and regulatory T cells. Sequenced by immunoSEQ multiplex PCR; TCRdb stores in-frame clones only, minus some. The sample gives about 15,000 clones, roughly 50% of which show up once; under 9% is in the top ten. These TCRs are of unknown antigen specificity. The source material was CFSE-low (dividing) CD4+ T cells sorted from an allogeneic mixed lymphocyte reaction. The receptor source for this set is a human donor in good health; the cells came from an allogeneic mixed lymphocyte reaction. Both conserved end residues are part of each CDR3. The order of the fields is V gene, clone size, J gene, D gene, CDR3 DNA, CDR3 protein. The D gene is left open where the match is weak. Rows give clone size only sometimes, using once, few, many, or a class for an expanded clone.

TRBV6-6,NA,TRBJ2-3,NA,TGTGCCAGCAGTTACTCAACCCGCACAGATACGCAGTATTTT,CASSYSTRTDTQYF
TRBV5-1,NA,TRBJ1-1,NA,TGCGCCAGCAGCTTACAAAGGGTAGCGAAAGCTGAAGCTTTCTTT,CASSLQRVAKAEAFF
TRBV19,NA,TRBJ1-1,NA,TGTGCCAGTACCTCGTTAGGGGCAGGGAACACTGAAGCTTTCTTT,CASTSLGAGNTEAFF
TRBV6-1,NA,TRBJ2-7,TRBD2,TGTGCCAGCAGTGAAGGACTAGCGGGGGCATACGAGCAGTACTTC,CASSEGLAGAYEQYF
TRBV6-5,few,TRBJ2-3,NA,TGTGCCAGCAGTTACGATCTGGGCCTCGGGACGCAGTATTTT,CASSYDLGLGTQYF
TRBV14,few,TRBJ1-1,NA,TGTGCCAGCAGTTTTGCTCTGAACACTGAAGCTTTCTTT,CASSFALNTEAFF
TRBV5-1,NA,TRBJ1-2,NA,TGCGCCAGCACCCCCGACAGCGGACGGTTCTATGGCTACACCTTC,CASTPDSGRFYGYTF
TRBV5-1,large,TRBJ1-5,TRBD1,TGCGCCAGCAGCTCCGGGACAGGGGGGACAGGGCCCCAGCATTTT,CASSSGTGGTGPQHF
TRBV30,NA,TRBJ1-5,NA,TGTGCCTGGAGCGAAGATAGCAATCAGCCCCAGCATTTT,CAWSEDSNQPQHF
TRBV10-3,NA,TRBJ1-2,NA,TGTGCCATCAGTGAGTCGGCCGGACCGGGCTATGGCTACACCTTC,CAISESAGPGYGYTF
TRBV25-1,once,TRBJ2-3,NA,TGTGCCAGCAGTGAGTGGGGTTTTGACGGCACAGATACGCAGTATTTT,CASSEWGFDGTDTQYF
TRBV21-1,NA,TRBJ2-1,NA,TGTGCCAGCAGCAAACCCCACTCGGTGGACAGGGTAAGGTGCAATGAGCAGTTCTTC,CASSKPHSVDRVRCNEQFF
TRBV5-1,NA,TRBJ1-1,TRBD1,TGCGCCAGCAGCCCCCGGACAGGCGAAGCTTTCTTT,CASSPRTGEAFF
TRBV6-1,NA,TRBJ1-2,NA,TGTGCCAGCAAGTCAAGAGGGCTGGTGGACTATGGCTACACCTTC,CASKSRGLVDYGYTF
TRBV6-1,NA,TRBJ1-5,NA,TGTGCCAGCAGAACAGGCGAAAGCAATCAGCCCCAGCATTTT,CASRTGESNQPQHF
TRBV6-1,NA,TRBJ2-7,NA,TGTGCCAGCAGTGAAACCAGGTTGAACGAGCAGTACTTC,CASSETRLNEQYF
TRBV5-3,NA,TRBJ2-7,NA,TGTGCCAGCAGCTCTCCTAACTCCGGGTACGAGCAGTACTTC,CASSSPNSGYEQYF
TRBV2,NA,TRBJ2-7,NA,TGTGCCAGCAGTGAAGTTGGCTACGAGCAGTACTTC,CASSEVGYEQYF
TRBV29-1,NA,TRBJ1-2,NA,TGCAGCGTTGAAGACAGGGCCTATGGCTACACCTTC,CSVEDRAYGYTF
TRBV28,NA,TRBJ2-2,NA,TGTGCCAGCAGTTGGATGATTAGAAGGGGGGCTTCTTTCACCGGGGAGCTGTTTTTT,CASSWMIRRGASFTGELFF
TRBV20-1,NA,TRBJ1-1,NA,TGCAGTGCTAGGGCTCGTAAGGAAGCTTTCTTT,CSARARKEAFF
TRBV7-3,medium-sized,TRBJ2-7,TRBD1,TGTGCCAGCAGCTCCGGGACAGGGCAAGAGCAGTACTTC,CASSSGTGQEQYF
TRBV6-5,NA,TRBJ2-2,TRBD2,TGTGCCAGCAGTGGGGGACTAGCGGGGACCGGGGAGCTGTTTTTT,CASSGGLAGTGELFF
TRBV30,NA,TRBJ1-4,NA,TGTGCCTGGGTGGGAGATGGGGAAAAACTGTTTTTT,CAWVGDGEKLFF
TRBV19,NA,TRBJ1-4,TRBD1,TGTGCCAGTAGTACAAAGGGGACAGGACCTAATGAAAAACTGTTTTTT,CASSTKGTGPNEKLFF
TRBV11-2,NA,TRBJ2-7,NA,TGTGCCAGCAGCTTAGTAGAGGGGCTGTACGAGCAGTACTTC,CASSLVEGLYEQYF
TRBV11-3,NA,TRBJ2-3,NA,TGTGCCAGCAGCTTAGGGAGCACAGATACGCAGTATTTT,CASSLGSTDTQYF
TRBV11-3,NA,TRBJ2-5,TRBD2,TGTGCCAGCAGCTTCCAAAGGGGAATAGCGGGACAAGAGACCCAGTACTTC,CASSFQRGIAGQETQYF
TRBV7-2,NA,TRBJ2-5,NA,TGTGCCAGCAGTCGCGACAGACAAGAGACCCAGTACTTC,CASSRDRQETQYF
TRBV6-5,medium-sized,TRBJ1-2,TRBD1,TGTGCCAGCAGCCGCGACAGGGCAGCTAACTATGGCTACACCTTC,CASSRDRAANYGYTF
TRBV7-2,NA,TRBJ1-1,TRBD1,TGTGCCAGCAGTGCTAGGGGGCGTGACACTGAAGCTTTCTTT,CASSARGRDTEAFF
TRBV19,NA,TRBJ2-3,NA,TGTGCCAGTAGTAAGCCCACAGATACGCAGTATTTT,CASSKPTDTQYF
TRBV20-1,medium-sized,TRBJ2-1,NA,TGCAGTGCTAGGGAGGTCAGACGGTTCTTC,CSAREVRRFF
TRBV19,once,TRBJ2-7,TRBD1,TGTGCCAGTAGTGTCGGACAGGACTACGAGCAGTACTTC,CASSVGQDYEQYF
TRBV6-6,NA,TRBJ2-3,NA,TGTGCCAGCAGCCCCCAAAATACGCAGTATTTT,CASSPQNTQYF
TRBV27,NA,TRBJ2-7,TRBD2,TGTGCCAGCAGTTTACAAGCGGGAAGCTCCTACGAGCAGTACTTC,CASSLQAGSSYEQYF
TRBV7-9,NA,TRBJ2-3,TRBD2,TGTGCCAGCAGCAAGGGACTAGCGAGAGATACGCAGTATTTT,CASSKGLARDTQYF
TRBV18,NA,TRBJ2-3,NA,TGTGCCAGCTCACCAGACTCTGATACGCAGTATTTT,CASSPDSDTQYF
TRBV5-6,few,TRBJ1-6,NA,TGTGCCAGCAGCTTCCTGGACAGAAATAATTCACCCCTCCACTTT,CASSFLDRNNSPLHF
TRBV18,NA,TRBJ2-3,TRBD2,TGTGCCAGCTCACCACGACTAGCGACAGATACGCAGTATTTT,CASSPRLATDTQYF
TRBV7-2,once,TRBJ1-6,TRBD1,TGTGCCAGCAGTCACAGGGGGTATTCACCCCTCCACTTT,CASSHRGYSPLHF
TRBV5-4,medium-sized,TRBJ1-1,NA,TGTGCCAGCAGCTTGTACAGGGTAGCTGAAGCTTTCTTT,CASSLYRVAEAFF
TRBV27,NA,TRBJ1-6,NA,TGTGCCACCAGAAGAGTGTTGAATTCACCCCTCCACTTT,CATRRVLNSPLHF
TRBV7-9,NA,TRBJ2-1,NA,TGTGCCAGCAGCTTTGGACAGTCCTACAATGAGCAGTTCTTC,CASSFGQSYNEQFF